This entry features one T cell receptor beta chain sequence. Its antigen is unidentified. Clones were sequenced by immunoSEQ multiplex PCR, and TCRdb holds only the in-frame ones, with some missing. The sample holds 1,200 or so clones; 34% are singletons and the top ten take roughly 10%. These data are taken from a study of T cells in localized non-small cell lung cancer. Study findings and constraints: The highest T cell clonality was in uninvolved adjacent lung, above tumor. A median of approximately 54 clones ranked among the top 100 in tumor appeared in adjacent lung. Without multi-region sequencing, intratumor heterogeneity could not be excluded.

The TCR originated in a male donor aged 60 or over with stage I lung adenocarcinoma. The specimen comprised lung tumor tissue, sampled before any cancer treatment.

This CDR3 reads CASSVGTGDKEKLFF. CDR3 DNA: TGTGCCAGCAGCGTAGGAACAGGGGATAAGGAAAAACTGTTTTTT. The chain employs TRBV9 and TRBJ1-4; 7 bases are shared with TRBD1. The CDR3 loop spans 15 amino acids. J lost 8 bases, V lost 0 bases, and 7 bases had no gene match. Germline assignment: CDR1 SGDLS and CDR2 YYNGEE. The whole variable domain, remainder taken from reference TRBV9 and TRBJ1-4, is DSGVTQTPKHLITATGQRVTLRCSPRSGDLSVYWYQQSLDQGLQFLIQYYNGEERAKGNILERFSAQQFPDLHSELNLSSLELGDSALYFCASSVGTGDKEKLFFGSGTQLSVL.